These 15 T cell receptor beta chains came from one sample sequenced in a study of T cell responses to AZD1222 COVID-19 vaccine (dated by TCRdb to the early 2020s). Library prep was done by the immunoSEQ multiplex PCR assay. Not all clones reach the TCRdb copy of this immuneACCESS table, which keeps in-frame sequences only. Checked studies attribute under half of the gap to unresolved V genes and leave the rest unexplained. For this sample the table gives 95,000 to 150,000 clones, of which approximately 92% were detected only once. 4% to 4.5% of the sample is taken by the ten largest. What the time point label conveys for this sample: about 28 days (+/-7) after the second vaccine dose. The treatment or condition label, as the study defines it: meningococcal conjugate vaccine given as trial control. The specimen was peripheral blood, collected 28 days after the second dose of the MenACWY control vaccine. These receptor sequences come from an adult who received the MenACWY meningococcal vaccine as a control.

The J gene is TRBJ2-5, the V gene TRBV5-1; 9 nucleotides line up with TRBD1. The CDR3 totals 15 residues. The junction had 8 bases not matched to a gene; V was cut back by 3 bases and J by 5 bases. Germline CDR1 reads SGHRS; CDR2 reads YFSETQ. CDR3 protein: CASSWGTGFGETQYF. As DNA, the CDR3 is TGCGCCAGCAGCTGGGGGACAGGGTTCGGGGAGACCCAGTACTTC.

The chain uses TRBV6-6 and TRBJ2-7; TRBD2 matches 7 bases. Trimming took 5 bases from V and 3 from J; bases not matched to a gene: 4. CDR1 and CDR2 (germline): MNHNY, SVGAGI (reference sequence). The CDR3 has 13 amino acids. CDR3 DNA: TGTGCCAGCAGTAGGACTAGGGACTACGAGCAGTACGTC. Its translation is CASSRTRDYEQYV.

V usage is TRBV5-1 and J usage is TRBJ2-3, with TRBD2 matching over 12 bases. Germline V lookup: CDR1 SGHRS, CDR2 YFSETQ. The CDR3 is made up of 16 amino acids. V was pared by 4 bases and J by 2 bases, with 5 bases of the junction left unmatched. CDR3 loop: CASSLGTSGFTDTQYF. CDR3 in DNA: TGCGCCAGCAGCCTTGGGACTAGCGGGTTCACAGATACGCAGTATTTT.

In the case of this clone: In the same sample, other DNA sequences code for this CDR3. The rearrangement uses TRBV15 and TRBJ1-4; D unresolved. CDR3 length equals 14 residues. V lost 0 bases and J lost 5, with 7 bases in between. From germline, CDR1 is LNHNV and CDR2 YYDKDF (reference sequence). The CDR3 loop is CATSRDLGNEKLFF. CDR3 sequence (DNA): TGTGCCACCAGCAGAGATCTGGGGAATGAAAAACTGTTTTTT.

The J gene is TRBJ1-1, the V gene TRBV13; D gene unclear. Germline CDR1 PRHDT, CDR2 FYEKMQ (reference sequence). V lost 5 bases and J lost 5, with 12 bases in between. The CDR3 has 13 amino acids. In nucleotides, the CDR3 is TGTGCCAGCAGCCCCCGGGCGGCTACTGAAGCTTTCTTT. Protein sequence: CASSPRAATEAFF.

The chain links TRBV7-9 to TRBJ2-6, with D uncertain. Per the germline V gene, CDR1 is SEHNR and CDR2 is FQNEAQ (reference sequence). The CDR3 loop spans 17 amino acids. V was shortened by 0 bases and J by 4 bases, with 13 bases between the two germline ends. The CDR3 here is CASSLASLGYGANVLTF. In nucleotides, the CDR3 is TGTGCCAGCAGCTTAGCTAGCTTGGGGTACGGGGCCAACGTCCTGACTTTC.

The gene calls are TRBV6-5 and TRBJ2-1; the match to TRBD1 covers 10 bases. CDR1 is MNHEY, CDR2 SVGAGI, per germline. The CDR3 sequence is 15 residues long. V trimming: 4 bases; J trimming: 10 bases; junction bases outside the gene matches: 10. Here the CDR3 reads CASSSPGQGRVEQFF. CDR3 nucleotide sequence: TGTGCCAGCAGTTCACCGGGACAGGGGAGGGTCGAGCAGTTCTTC.

This clone showed up just once. The chain joins TRBV15 to TRBJ1-1; 7 bases agree with TRBD1. With V trimmed by 1 base and J by 1 base, 0 bases remained unmatched. The germline V gene encodes CDR1 LNHNV and CDR2 YYDKDF (reference sequence). This CDR3 is 14 amino acids long. CDR3 bases: TGTGCCACCAGCAGAGGGACAGGGAACACTGAAGCTTTCTTT. This translates into CATSRGTGNTEAFF.

This chain joins TRBV7-9 and TRBJ2-7; possible D gene TRBD2, 5 bases. Germline V gene sequence: CDR1 SEHNR, CDR2 FQNEAQ (reference sequence). This CDR3 has 10 amino acids. Trimming removed 5 bases from V and 6 bases from J, with 5 bases in between. The DNA of the CDR3 is TGTGCCAGCAGCGAGGGCGAGCAGTACGTC. Amino acids: CASSEGEQYV.

This chain links TRBV28 with TRBJ1-6; TRBD1 matches 7 bases. The CDR3 covers 14 residues. Germline values: CDR1 MDHEN, CDR2 SYDVKM. V lost 2 bases, J lost 5 bases, and 0 bases stayed unmatched. The DNA of the CDR3 is TGTGCCAGCAGTTTAGGGACAGATAATTCACCCCTCCACTTT. It translates to CASSLGTDNSPLHF.

This clone was counted only a few times. The chain has TRBV12-3 or TRBV12-4 and TRBJ1-2, with D uncertain. The CDR3 runs to 13 residues. V shed 2 bases and J shed 2 bases, with 6 bases lying between them. CDR3 sequence: CASSLRGNYGYTF. The CDR3 DNA reads TGTGCCAGCAGTTTAAGAGGGAACTATGGCTACACCTTC.

This clone has more than one count but fewer than ten. The chain uses TRBV7-6 and TRBJ2-1, with 8 positions matching TRBD2. The CDR3 spans 14 residues. V trimming: 2 bases; J trimming: 5 bases; junction bases outside the gene matches: 2. Germline V gives CDR1 SGHVS, CDR2 FNYEAQ. The CDR3 coding sequence is TGTGCCAGCAGCTTAAACGGGGGGGACAATGAGCAGTTCTTC. It encodes CASSLNGGDNEQFF.

This chain uses TRBV12-3 or TRBV12-4 with TRBJ1-1; tentatively, D is TRBD1 (6 bases). This CDR3 is built from 13 residues. Trimming left V 3 bases short and J 5 bases short, with 10 bases between. The CDR3: CASSLGARTEAFF. The CDR3 nucleotides read TGTGCCAGCAGTTTGGGGGCTCGAACTGAAGCTTTCTTT.

The chain links TRBV28 to TRBJ2-7, with TRBD2 matching 10 bases. V was pared by 5 bases and J by 2 bases, with 6 bases of the junction left unmatched. The V gene's germline CDR1 is MDHEN and CDR2 SYDVKM. This CDR3 contains 15 residues. The CDR3 reads CASSVPGLATYEQYF. CDR3 DNA: TGTGCCAGCAGTGTACCGGGACTAGCGACCTACGAGCAGTACTTC.

The chain recombines TRBV11-1 with TRBJ2-3; 8 nucleotides line up with TRBD2. V lost 5 bases and J lost 1; bases outside the gene matches: 5. CDR3 length equals 15 residues. Germline CDR1 is SGHAT and CDR2 is FQDESV (reference sequence). The CDR3 loop reads CASSPKTSGTDTQYF. CDR3 nucleotide sequence: TGTGCCAGCAGCCCGAAGACTAGCGGCACAGATACGCAGTATTTT.